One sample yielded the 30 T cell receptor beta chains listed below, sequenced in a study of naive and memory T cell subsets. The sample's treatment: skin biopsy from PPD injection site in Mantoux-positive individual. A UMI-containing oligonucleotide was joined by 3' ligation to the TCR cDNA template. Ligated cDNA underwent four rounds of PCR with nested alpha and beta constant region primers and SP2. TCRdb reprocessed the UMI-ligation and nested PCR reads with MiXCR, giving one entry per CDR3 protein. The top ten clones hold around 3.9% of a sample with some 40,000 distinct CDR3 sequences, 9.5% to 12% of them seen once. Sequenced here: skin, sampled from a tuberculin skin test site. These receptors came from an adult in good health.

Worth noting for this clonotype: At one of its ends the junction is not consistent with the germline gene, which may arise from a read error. In DNA, the CDR3 is TGTGCCAGCAGCCAAGATCGGGTCGCTAACTATGGCGACACCTTC. It is translated as CASSQDRVANYGDTF. The chain employs TRBV3-1 and TRBJ1-2; D ambiguous. Germline lookup yields CDR1 LGHDT and CDR2 YNNKEL (reference sequence). The CDR3 loop spans 15 amino acids.

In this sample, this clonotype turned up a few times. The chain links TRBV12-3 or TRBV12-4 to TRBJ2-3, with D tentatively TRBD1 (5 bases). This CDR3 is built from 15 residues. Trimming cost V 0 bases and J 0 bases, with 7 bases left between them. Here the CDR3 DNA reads TGTGCCAGCAGTTTAGCGGGGCTGAGCACAGATACGCAGTATTTT. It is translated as CASSLAGLSTDTQYF.

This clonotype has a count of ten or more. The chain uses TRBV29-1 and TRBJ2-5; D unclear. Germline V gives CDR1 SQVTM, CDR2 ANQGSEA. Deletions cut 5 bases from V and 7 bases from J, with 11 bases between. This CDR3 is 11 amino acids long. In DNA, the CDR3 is TGCAGCGTTTCCGACGGTCGGACCCAGTACTTC. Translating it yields CSVSDGRTQYF.

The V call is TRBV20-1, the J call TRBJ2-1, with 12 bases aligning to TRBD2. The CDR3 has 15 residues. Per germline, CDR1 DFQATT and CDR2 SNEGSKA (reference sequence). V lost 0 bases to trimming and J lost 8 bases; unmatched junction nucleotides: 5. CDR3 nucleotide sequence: TGCAGTGCTAGAGATCGGACTAGCGGGACTGATGAGCAGTTCTTC. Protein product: CSARDRTSGTDEQFF.

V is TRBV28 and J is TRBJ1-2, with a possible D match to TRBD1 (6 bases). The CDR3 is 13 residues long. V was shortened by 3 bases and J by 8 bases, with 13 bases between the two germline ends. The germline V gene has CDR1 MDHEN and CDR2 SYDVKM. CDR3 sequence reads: CASSFAGAQGYTF. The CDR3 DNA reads TGTGCCAGCAGTTTTGCAGGGGCGCAAGGCTACACCTTC.

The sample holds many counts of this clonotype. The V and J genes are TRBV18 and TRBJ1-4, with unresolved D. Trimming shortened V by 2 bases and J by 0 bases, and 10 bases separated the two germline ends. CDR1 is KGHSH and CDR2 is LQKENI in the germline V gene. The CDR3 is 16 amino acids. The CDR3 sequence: CASSPTSFATNEKLFF. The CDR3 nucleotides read TGTGCCAGCTCACCAACCTCTTTTGCAACTAATGAAAAACTGTTTTTT. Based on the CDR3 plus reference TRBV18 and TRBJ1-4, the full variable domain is NAGVMQNPRHLVRRRGQEARLRCSPMKGHSHVYWYRQLPEEGLKFMVYLQKENIIDESGMPKERFSAEFPKEGPSILRIQQVVRGDSAAYFCASSPTSFATNEKLFFGSGTQLSVL.

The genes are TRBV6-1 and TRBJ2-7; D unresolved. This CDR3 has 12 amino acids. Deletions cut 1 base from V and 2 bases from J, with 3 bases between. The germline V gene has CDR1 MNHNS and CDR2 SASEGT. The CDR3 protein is CASSEVPYEQYF. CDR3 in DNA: TGTGCCAGCAGTGAAGTTCCCTACGAGCAGTACTTC.

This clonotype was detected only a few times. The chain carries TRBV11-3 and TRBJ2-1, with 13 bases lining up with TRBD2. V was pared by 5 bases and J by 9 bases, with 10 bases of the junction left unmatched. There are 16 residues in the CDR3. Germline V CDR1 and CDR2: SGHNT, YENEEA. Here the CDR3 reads CASSPGLAGPSGEQFF. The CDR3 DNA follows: TGTGCCAGCAGCCCGGGACTAGCGGGGCCTTCTGGTGAGCAGTTCTTC.

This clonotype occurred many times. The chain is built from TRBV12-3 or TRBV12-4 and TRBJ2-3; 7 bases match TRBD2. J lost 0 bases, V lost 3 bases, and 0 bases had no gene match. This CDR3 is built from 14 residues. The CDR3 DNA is TGTGCCAGCAGTTTTAGCGGGAGCACAGATACGCAGTATTTT. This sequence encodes CASSFSGSTDTQYF.

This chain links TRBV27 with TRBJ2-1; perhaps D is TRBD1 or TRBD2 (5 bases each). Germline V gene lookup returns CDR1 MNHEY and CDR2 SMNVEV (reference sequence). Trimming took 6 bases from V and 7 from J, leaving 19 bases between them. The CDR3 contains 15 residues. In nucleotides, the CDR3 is TGTGCCAGCAGCTCCGGGACGGGCTTGGGGAATGAGCAGTTCTTC. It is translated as CASSSGTGLGNEQFF.

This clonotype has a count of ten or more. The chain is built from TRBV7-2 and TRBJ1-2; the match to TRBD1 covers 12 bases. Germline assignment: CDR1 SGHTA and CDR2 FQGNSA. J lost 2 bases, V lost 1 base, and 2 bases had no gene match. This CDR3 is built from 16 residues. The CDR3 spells CASSLVGQGANYGYTF. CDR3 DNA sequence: TGTGCCAGCAGCTTAGTGGGACAGGGGGCCAACTATGGCTACACCTTC. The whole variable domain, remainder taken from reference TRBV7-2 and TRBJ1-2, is GAGVSQSPSNKVTEKGKDVELRCDPISGHTALYWYRQSLGQGLEFLIYFQGNSAPDKSGLPSDRFSAERTGGSVSTLTIQRTQQEDSAVYLCASSLVGQGANYGYTFGSGTRLTVV.

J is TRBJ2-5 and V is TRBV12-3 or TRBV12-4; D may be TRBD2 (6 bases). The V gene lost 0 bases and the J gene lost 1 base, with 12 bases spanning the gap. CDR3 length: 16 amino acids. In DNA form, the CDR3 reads TGTGCCAGCAGTTTAGCTGGCGGAGGGACCCAAGAGACCCAGTACTTC. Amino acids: CASSLAGGGTQETQYF.

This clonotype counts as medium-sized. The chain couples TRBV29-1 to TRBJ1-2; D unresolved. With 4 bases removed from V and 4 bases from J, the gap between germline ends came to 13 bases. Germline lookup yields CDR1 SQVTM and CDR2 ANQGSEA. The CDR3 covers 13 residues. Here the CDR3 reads CSVVADWSYGYTF. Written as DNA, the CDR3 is TGCAGCGTTGTGGCGGATTGGTCCTATGGCTACACCTTC.

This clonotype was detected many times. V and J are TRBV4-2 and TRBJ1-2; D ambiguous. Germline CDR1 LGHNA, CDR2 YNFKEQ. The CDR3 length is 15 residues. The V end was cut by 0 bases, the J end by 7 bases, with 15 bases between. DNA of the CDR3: TGTGCCAGCAGCCAAGAACAGCCCCTCAGTATTGGCTACACCTTC. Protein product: CASSQEQPLSIGYTF.

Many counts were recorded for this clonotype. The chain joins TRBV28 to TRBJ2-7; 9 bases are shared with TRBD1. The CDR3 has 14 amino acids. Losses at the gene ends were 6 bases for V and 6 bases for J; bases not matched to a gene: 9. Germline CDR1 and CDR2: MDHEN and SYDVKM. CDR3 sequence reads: CASSSGQGTSEQYF. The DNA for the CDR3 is TGTGCCAGCAGCTCGGGACAGGGTACATCCGAGCAGTACTTC.

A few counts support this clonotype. The CDR3 region is CASRGQGYNEQFF. The CDR3 DNA follows: TGTGCCAGTAGGGGACAGGGCTACAATGAGCAGTTCTTC. V usage is TRBV19 and J usage is TRBJ2-1; 9 positions agree with TRBD1. V trimming: 6 bases; J trimming: 3 bases; junction bases outside the gene matches: 0. The CDR3 extends over 13 amino acids. Germline assignment: CDR1 LNHDA and CDR2 SQIVND (reference sequence).

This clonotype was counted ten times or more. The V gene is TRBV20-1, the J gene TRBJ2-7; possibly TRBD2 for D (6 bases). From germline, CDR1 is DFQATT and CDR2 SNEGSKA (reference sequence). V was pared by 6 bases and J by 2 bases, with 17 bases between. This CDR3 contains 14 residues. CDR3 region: CSANPGLAAYEQYF. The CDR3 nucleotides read TGCAGTGCGAATCCGGGACTCGCAGCCTACGAGCAGTACTTC.

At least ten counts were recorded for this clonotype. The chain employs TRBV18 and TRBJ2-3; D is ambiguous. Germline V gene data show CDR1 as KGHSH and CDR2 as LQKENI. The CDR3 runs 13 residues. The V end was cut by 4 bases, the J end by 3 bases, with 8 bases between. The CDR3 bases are TGTGCCAGCTCACAGGGAAGGACAGATACGCAGTATTTT. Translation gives CASSQGRTDTQYF.

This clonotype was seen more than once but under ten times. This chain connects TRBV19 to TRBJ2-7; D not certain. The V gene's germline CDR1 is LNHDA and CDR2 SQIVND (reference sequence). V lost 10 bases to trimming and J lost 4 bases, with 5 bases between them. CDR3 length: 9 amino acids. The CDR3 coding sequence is TGTGCCACCAGATACGAGCAGTACTTC. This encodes CATRYEQYF.

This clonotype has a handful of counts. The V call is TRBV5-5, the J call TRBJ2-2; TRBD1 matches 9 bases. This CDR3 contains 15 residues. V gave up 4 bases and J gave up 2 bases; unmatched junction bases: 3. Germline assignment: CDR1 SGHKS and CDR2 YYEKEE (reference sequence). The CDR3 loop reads CASSATGGNTGELFF. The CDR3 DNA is TGTGCCAGCAGCGCAACAGGGGGCAACACCGGGGAGCTGTTTTTT.

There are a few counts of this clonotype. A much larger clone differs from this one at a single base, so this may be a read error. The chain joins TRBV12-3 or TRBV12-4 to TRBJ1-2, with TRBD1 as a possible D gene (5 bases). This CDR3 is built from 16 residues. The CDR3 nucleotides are TGTGCCAGCAGTCATAGCCGGGACGCAACTAACTATGGCGACACCTTC. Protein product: CASSHSRDATNYGDTF.

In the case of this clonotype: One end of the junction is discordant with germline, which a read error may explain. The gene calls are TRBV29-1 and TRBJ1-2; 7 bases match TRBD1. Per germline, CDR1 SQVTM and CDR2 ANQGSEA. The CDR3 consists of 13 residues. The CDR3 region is CSVVGGDNDGYTF. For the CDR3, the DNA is TGCAGCGTGGTAGGGGGCGATAACGATGGCTACACCTTC.

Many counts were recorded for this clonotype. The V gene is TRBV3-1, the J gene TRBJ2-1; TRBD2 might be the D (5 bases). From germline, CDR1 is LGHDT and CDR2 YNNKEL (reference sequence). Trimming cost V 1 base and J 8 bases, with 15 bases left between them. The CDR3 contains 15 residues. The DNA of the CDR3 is TGTGCCAGCAGCCAAGGAGGGCGGTTCATCCATGAGCAGTTCTTC. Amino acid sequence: CASSQGGRFIHEQFF.

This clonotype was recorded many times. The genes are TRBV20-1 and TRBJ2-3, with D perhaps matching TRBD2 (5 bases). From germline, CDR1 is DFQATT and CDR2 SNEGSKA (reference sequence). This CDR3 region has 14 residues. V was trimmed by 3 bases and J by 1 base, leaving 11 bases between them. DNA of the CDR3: TGCAGTGCTAGTCTTTGGCGGGGCACAGATACGCAGTATTTT. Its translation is CSASLWRGTDTQYF.

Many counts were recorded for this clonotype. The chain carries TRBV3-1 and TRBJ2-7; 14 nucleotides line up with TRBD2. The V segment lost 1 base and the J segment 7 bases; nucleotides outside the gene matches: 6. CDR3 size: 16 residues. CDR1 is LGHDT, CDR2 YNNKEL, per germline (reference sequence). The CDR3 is CASSQGLAGGLNEQYF. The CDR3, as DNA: TGTGCCAGCAGCCAAGGACTAGCGGGAGGGCTAAATGAGCAGTACTTC.

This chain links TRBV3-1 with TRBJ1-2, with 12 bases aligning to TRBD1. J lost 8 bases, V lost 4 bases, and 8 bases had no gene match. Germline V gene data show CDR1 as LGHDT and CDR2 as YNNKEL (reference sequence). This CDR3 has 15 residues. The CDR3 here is CASSPILGTGGGYTF. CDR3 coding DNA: TGTGCCAGCAGCCCTATTCTCGGGACAGGGGGCGGCTACACCTTC.

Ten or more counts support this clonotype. Here the CDR3 reads CSAGSGSRNSNQPQHF. For the CDR3, the DNA is TGCAGTGCTGGATCGGGCAGCCGTAATAGCAATCAGCCCCAGCATTTT. This chain joins TRBV20-1 and TRBJ1-5; D unresolved. In germline, CDR1 is DFQATT, CDR2 SNEGSKA (reference sequence). The CDR3 totals 16 residues. Trimming stripped 5 bases from V and 0 bases from J, with 17 bases between.

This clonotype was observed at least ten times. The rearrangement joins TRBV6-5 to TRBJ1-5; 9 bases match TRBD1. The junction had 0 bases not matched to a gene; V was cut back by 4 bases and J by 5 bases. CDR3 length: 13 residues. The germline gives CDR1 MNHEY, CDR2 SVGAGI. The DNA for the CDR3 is TGTGCCAGCAGTTGGGACAGGGATCAGCCCCAGCATTTT. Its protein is CASSWDRDQPQHF.

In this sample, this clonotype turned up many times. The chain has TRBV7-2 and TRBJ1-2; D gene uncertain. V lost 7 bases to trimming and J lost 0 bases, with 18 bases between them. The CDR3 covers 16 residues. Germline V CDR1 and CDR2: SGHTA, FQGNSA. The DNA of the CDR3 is TGTGCCAGCACCCCCCCACGTTGGGGTGCTAACTATGGCTACACCTTC. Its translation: CASTPPRWGANYGYTF.

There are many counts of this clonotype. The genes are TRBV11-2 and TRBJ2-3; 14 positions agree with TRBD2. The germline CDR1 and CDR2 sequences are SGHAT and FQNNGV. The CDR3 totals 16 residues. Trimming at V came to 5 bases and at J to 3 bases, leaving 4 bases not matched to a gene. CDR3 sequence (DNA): TGTGCCAGCAGCCTACGGACTAGCGGGGGGACAGATACGCAGTATTTT. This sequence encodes CASSLRTSGGTDTQYF.